These 26 T cell receptor beta chains originate from one sample sequenced in a study of blood T cell repertoires in COVID-19. Assay: immunoSEQ multiplex PCR; the TCRdb copy retains only in-frame clones and omits some. The sample has roughly 180,000 clones, 82% seen once. The sequencing sample was made of PBMCs or T cells enriched from blood (not recorded which). These receptors were taken from a man aged 45-65 years who had recovered from COVID-19.

CDR3 sequence (DNA): TGTGCCAGCAGCTACGACTTCAGCAGCTCCTACAATGAGCAGTTCTTC. It specifies CASSYDFSSSYNEQFF. The V call is TRBV6-9, the J call TRBJ2-1; no clear D gene. Germline CDR1 is MNHGY and CDR2 is SVAAGI. Trimming removed 6 bases at V and 0 bases at J, with 15 bases between. This CDR3 comprises 16 residues.

The CDR3 region is CASSTWAQGQARAAYNEQFF. As DNA, the CDR3 is TGTGCCAGTAGTACATGGGCGCAGGGGCAAGCCCGGGCGGCCTACAATGAGCAGTTCTTC. This rearrangement joins TRBV19 to TRBJ2-1, with a tentative D call TRBD1 (6 bases). The length of the CDR3 is 20 residues. V was trimmed by 4 bases and J by 2 bases, leaving 27 bases between them. CDR1 and CDR2 (germline): LNHDA, SQIVND (reference sequence).

This clone was seen a few times. This chain's CDR3 is CASSVEGTRASGANVLTF. CDR3 coding DNA: TGTGCCAGCAGCGTAGAAGGTACGAGGGCCTCTGGGGCCAACGTCCTGACTTTC. This chain uses TRBV9 with TRBJ2-6, with D possibly being TRBD2 (5 bases). The CDR3 sequence is 18 residues long. V lost 0 bases, J lost 0 bases, and 13 bases lay in between. Germline V CDR1 and CDR2: SGDLS, YYNGEE.

This rearrangement joins TRBV5-6 to TRBJ1-5; possible D gene TRBD1, 6 bases. V was shortened by 2 bases and J by 4 bases, with 10 bases between the two germline ends. There are 14 residues in the CDR3. Germline assignment: CDR1 SGHDT and CDR2 YYEEEE. The CDR3 protein is CASSLGQINQPQHF. For the CDR3, the DNA is TGTGCCAGCAGCTTAGGACAGATAAATCAGCCCCAGCATTTT.

As concerns this clone: At one boundary the junction diverges from the germline segment, which might be a read error. The chain carries TRBV7-7 and TRBJ2-5; D might be TRBD1 (7 bases). Germline CDR1 SSHAT, CDR2 FNYEAQ (reference sequence). CDR3 size: 15 residues. The CDR3: CASSPRPSGGETQYF. The CDR3, as DNA: TGTGCTAGCAGCCCCCGCCCTTCAGGGGGGGAGACCCAGTACTTC. Full variable domain (remainder filled in from reference TRBV7-7 and TRBJ2-5): GAGVSQSPRYKVTKRGQDVTLRCDPISSHATLYWYQQALGQGPEFLTYFNYEAQPDKSGLPSDRFSAERPEGSISTLTIQRTEQRDSAMYRCASSPRPSGGETQYFGPGTRLLVL.

The genes are TRBV30 and TRBJ1-3, with TRBD1 as a possible D gene (5 bases). CDR1 and CDR2 (germline): GTSNPN, SVGIG (reference sequence). Trimming removed 2 bases from V and 7 bases from J, with 9 bases in between. The CDR3 is 12 residues long. The CDR3 DNA reads as TGTGCCTGGAGTTCAAAGGGGAACACCATATATTTT. The encoded protein is CAWSSKGNTIYF.

V usage is TRBV5-1 and J usage is TRBJ2-7; D is unresolved. Trimming took 4 bases from V and 3 from J, leaving 17 bases between them. This CDR3 contains 15 residues. Germline-derived CDR1 and CDR2 are SGHRS and YFSETQ. CDR3 sequence (DNA): TGCGCCAGCAGCCCCCGGGTCAGCTCCAACTACGAGCAGTACTTC. Protein product: CASSPRVSSNYEQYF.

This clone was detected only once. The rearrangement uses TRBV19 and TRBJ2-5; TRBD2 agrees at 10 bases. Germline CDR1 reads LNHDA; CDR2 reads SQIVND (reference sequence). This CDR3 contains 18 residues. The trim removed 5 bases at V and 5 bases at J, leaving 17 bases unmatched. DNA of the CDR3: TGTGCCAGTAGTGTAAGGGCTAGCGGGAGCAGTTTCCGGGAGACCCAGTACTTC. Translated: CASSVRASGSSFRETQYF.

V is TRBV19 and J is TRBJ2-7, with 9 bases lining up with TRBD1. CDR1 and CDR2 from the germline V gene are LNHDA and SQIVND (reference sequence). The CDR3 extends over 13 amino acids. Trimming cost V 10 bases and J 5 bases; bases outside gene matches: 9. CDR3 in DNA: TGTGCCACCTCGGGACAGGGCTTCCACGAGCAGTACTTC. It specifies CATSGQGFHEQYF.

This rearrangement joins TRBV19 to TRBJ2-2; D is unresolved. V was pared by 3 bases and J by 2 bases, with 13 bases between. Germline V gives CDR1 LNHDA, CDR2 SQIVND (reference sequence). The CDR3 runs 16 residues. Here the CDR3 reads CASSIRRQENTGELFF. CDR3 DNA: TGTGCCAGTAGTATCAGACGGCAGGAAAACACCGGGGAGCTGTTTTTT.

This clone was seen a handful of times. The rearrangement links TRBV5-6 to TRBJ1-5; D may be TRBD1 (5 bases). Germline loops: CDR1 SGHDT, CDR2 YYEEEE. Trimming took off 4 bases at V and 7 bases at J, with 12 bases between the two ends. The CDR3 sequence is 13 residues long. The CDR3: CASSRQSGQPQHF. The CDR3 DNA follows: TGTGCCAGCAGCCGACAGTCAGGCCAGCCCCAGCATTTT.

The table lists this clone with a count of one. The genes are TRBV7-8 and TRBJ1-5, with D tentatively TRBD1 (6 bases). Germline V lookup: CDR1 SGHVS, CDR2 FQNEAQ. The CDR3 consists of 20 residues. V shed 5 bases and J shed 3 bases, with 29 bases lying between them. CDR3 sequence: CASSPNSFAGGQTYNQPQHF. CDR3 nucleotides: TGTGCCAGCAGCCCGAACTCCTTTGCTGGAGGACAGACCTACAATCAGCCCCAGCATTTT. Full variable domain (rest looked up from reference TRBV7-8 and TRBJ1-5): GAGVSQSPRYKVAKRGQDVALRCDPISGHVSLFWYQQALGQGPEFLTYFQNEAQLDKSGLPSDRFFAERPEGSVSTLKIQRTQQEDSAVYLCASSPNSFAGGQTYNQPQHFGDGTRLSIL.

The chain is built from TRBV5-1 and TRBJ2-2; TRBD1 is a possible D gene (5 bases). Trimming cost V 1 base and J 4 bases, with 17 bases left between them. The CDR3 has 17 residues. The germline V gene has CDR1 SGHRS and CDR2 YFSETQ. The CDR3 DNA follows: TGCGCCAGCAGCTTGTCGCGGACAAAGGGTATCACCGGGGAGCTGTTTTTT. Its protein is CASSLSRTKGITGELFF.

This chain uses TRBV10-3 with TRBJ1-1, with TRBD1 as a possible D gene (5 bases). There are 15 residues in the CDR3. Per the germline V gene, CDR1 is ENHRY and CDR2 is SYGVKD. V shed 6 bases and J shed 5 bases, with 19 bases lying between them. The CDR3 protein is CAISFSGVGATEAFF. The CDR3 nucleotides read TGTGCCATCAGCTTCTCGGGGGTAGGTGCGACTGAAGCTTTCTTT.

The gene calls are TRBV6-1 and TRBJ2-3; 12 nucleotides line up with TRBD2. V lost 3 bases and J lost 13; bases outside the gene matches: 14. The CDR3 covers 16 residues. Germline lookup yields CDR1 MNHNS and CDR2 SASEGT. CDR3 bases: TGTGCCAGCAGTGACCGGACTAGCGGGACTTACTCTCCTAAGTATTTT. Its translation: CASSDRTSGTYSPKYF.

Comment on this clone: Additional DNA sequences in this sample encode the identical CDR3. The chain couples TRBV7-3 to TRBJ2-1; TRBD2 agrees at 7 bases. The germline V gene has CDR1 SGHTA and CDR2 FQGTGA. This CDR3 is 15 amino acids long. V shed 1 base, J shed 0 bases, and the junction held 0 bases outside the gene matches. CDR3 nucleotide sequence: TGTGCCAGCAGCTTAAGCGGGGGCTCCTACAATGAGCAGTTCTTC. Translation: CASSLSGGSYNEQFF.

The chain combines TRBV5-1 with TRBJ2-3, with 8 bases lining up with TRBD2. The trim removed 5 bases at V and 2 bases at J, leaving 4 bases unmatched. CDR3 size: 14 residues. Germline V gene sequence: CDR1 SGHRS, CDR2 YFSETQ. The CDR3 loop is CASRNGGATDTQYF. CDR3 in DNA: TGCGCCAGCAGAAACGGGGGGGCCACAGATACGCAGTATTTT.

This clone has a single count. This chain connects TRBV7-8 to TRBJ2-1; tentative D call: TRBD2 (6 bases). This CDR3 is built from 17 residues. Per germline, CDR1 SGHVS and CDR2 FQNEAQ. Trimming cost V 1 base and J 6 bases, with 19 bases left between them. The CDR3 region is CASSLGGVAIHRNEQFF. DNA for the CDR3: TGTGCCAGCAGCTTAGGGGGGGTAGCTATCCATCGCAATGAGCAGTTCTTC.

The chain is built from TRBV6-4 and TRBJ1-6; D not resolved. There are 17 residues in the CDR3. Trimming took 0 bases from V and 0 from J, leaving 9 bases between them. Looked up from germline, CDR1 is MRHNA and CDR2 is SNTAGT. The CDR3 reads CASSDSKGSSYNSPLHF. The CDR3 bases are TGTGCCAGCAGTGACTCGAAAGGGAGCTCCTATAATTCACCCCTCCACTTT.

The chain employs TRBV7-3 and TRBJ1-2; tentatively, D is TRBD1 (6 bases). CDR1 is SGHTA and CDR2 is FQGTGA in the germline V gene. V was cut by 5 bases and J by 0 bases, with 13 bases left in between. The length of the CDR3 is 15 residues. The CDR3 is CASSDEDSPNYGYTF. Here the CDR3 DNA reads TGTGCCAGCAGCGACGAGGACAGTCCTAACTATGGCTACACCTTC.

The chain recombines TRBV28 with TRBJ1-2; D is unclear. The CDR3 extends over 13 amino acids. V was cut by 6 bases and J by 1 base, with 9 bases left in between. CDR1 MDHEN and CDR2 SYDVKM come from the germline V gene. The DNA of the CDR3 is TGTGCCAGCAGCAGCAACAGTAACTATGGCTACACCTTC. Its translation: CASSSNSNYGYTF.

This chain links TRBV5-1 with TRBJ2-5; perhaps TRBD1 as D (5 bases). V dropped 2 bases and J dropped 5 bases, with 10 bases sitting between them. This CDR3 region has 13 residues. The germline V gene has CDR1 SGHRS and CDR2 YFSETQ. This chain's CDR3 is CASSFRQIETQYF. CDR3 nucleotides: TGCGCCAGCAGCTTTAGACAGATCGAGACCCAGTACTTC.

The rearrangement links TRBV28 to TRBJ2-1, with a tentative D call TRBD2 (6 bases). Germline V CDR1 and CDR2: MDHEN, SYDVKM. The CDR3 runs to 15 residues. V lost 6 bases and J lost 4, with 16 bases in between. The CDR3 DNA reads as TGTGCCAGCAGCGAAACGGGACTGGGGTACAATGAGCAGTTCTTC. It codes for CASSETGLGYNEQFF.

The chain links TRBV2 to TRBJ2-1; 7 bases fit TRBD2. Germline CDR1 and CDR2: SNHLY and FYNNEI. V was pared by 8 bases and J by 6 bases, with 13 bases of the junction left unmatched. This CDR3 has 15 residues. For the CDR3, the DNA is TGTGCCAGCCGTATCACAAGCGGGACTGTCAATGAGCAGTTCTTC. Translating gives CASRITSGTVNEQFF.

The V and J genes are TRBV19 and TRBJ2-2; TRBD2 agrees at 11 bases. CDR1 and CDR2 (germline): LNHDA, SQIVND (reference sequence). The trim removed 5 bases at V and 5 bases at J, leaving 7 bases unmatched. The CDR3 spans 16 residues. The CDR3 region has the DNA TGTGCCAGTAGTCTAGGGACTAGCGGTGGGACCGGGGAGCTGTTTTTT. Translating gives CASSLGTSGGTGELFF.

The CDR3 DNA reads as TGTGCCAGCAGTTCCCGGACAGGGAGGTACACCATATATTTT. This codes for CASSSRTGRYTIYF. The chain couples TRBV28 to TRBJ1-3; 8 nucleotides match TRBD1. This CDR3 comprises 14 residues. V was pared by 4 bases and J by 8 bases, with 7 bases of the junction left unmatched. CDR1 and CDR2 (germline): MDHEN, SYDVKM.